What follows are 3 T cell receptor beta chains derived from one specimen sequenced in a study of cytomegalovirus exposure and HLA in healthy donors. The PCR used 60 Vbeta and 13 Jbeta primers. Repertoires were generated with immunoSEQ multiplex PCR, while TCRdb's copy carries only in-frame clones and drops some. The sample lists around 92,000 clones, over 75% occurring once. The sample taken for sequencing was PBMCs. Source of these receptors: a girl aged 2-10 years in good health and CMV-seropositive.

The chain is built from TRBV5-6 and TRBJ1-5; perhaps TRBD1 as D (5 bases). V lost 2 bases to trimming and J lost 3 bases, with 12 bases between them. CDR1 SGHDT and CDR2 YYEEEE come from the germline V gene. The CDR3 sequence is 15 residues long. In DNA form, the CDR3 reads TGTGCCAGCAGCTTCTTCCAGGGAATCAATCAGCCCCAGCATTTT. Its protein product is CASSFFQGINQPQHF.

This clone was found a few times. This rearrangement joins TRBV6-5 to TRBJ2-3; TRBD1 might be the D (5 bases). The CDR3 has 14 amino acids. V was trimmed by 4 bases and J by 4 bases, leaving 12 bases between them. Germline V gene sequence: CDR1 MNHEY, CDR2 SVGAGI. The CDR3 bases are TGTGCCAGCAGTTGGGGCCCTTTCGCAGATACGCAGTATTTT. Translated, it gives CASSWGPFADTQYF.

This clone was counted once. The chain recombines TRBV25-1 with TRBJ1-2; D is unresolved. Per germline, CDR1 MGHDK and CDR2 SYGVNS. Between the trimmed V and J ends, which lost 4 bases and 7 bases, there was a span of 10 bases. This CDR3 has 12 amino acids. The CDR3 loop reads CASSGPGSGYTF. CDR3 bases: TGTGCCAGCAGTGGACCAGGATCTGGCTACACCTTC.